The 10 T cell receptor beta chains in this list originate from one sample, sequenced in a study of monozygotic twins with inflammatory bowel disease. TCRdb re-called the 5' RACE reads; one entry per CDR3 protein, DNA not given. This repertoire includes 300,000 to 400,000 distinct CDR3 sequences. The sequencing input was blood. Every receptor here comes from a human donor with ulcerative colitis or Crohn's disease, or a healthy co-twin of an affected twin (not recorded which).

The chain carries TRBV5-4 and TRBJ2-1. This CDR3 spans 15 amino acids. Germline CDR1 reads SGHNT; CDR2 reads YYREEE (reference sequence). CDR3 sequence reads: CASSWDRHTYNEQFF.

The V gene is TRBV19, the J gene TRBJ1-1; TCRdb outputs TRBD1, but without DNA this stays unchecked. The germline V gene has CDR1 LNHDA and CDR2 SQIVND (reference sequence). CDR3 length equals 15 residues. This CDR3 is CASSSTGALNTEAFF.

The rearrangement joins TRBV5-1 to TRBJ2-7; TCRdb designates TRBD2, a call that cannot be tested without DNA. Germline assignment: CDR1 SGHRS and CDR2 YFSETQ. The CDR3 spans 14 residues. The CDR3 region is CASSGGDLSIEQYF.

The V and J genes are TRBV2 and TRBJ2-7; without DNA, the TCRdb call of TRBD1 cannot be checked. The germline CDR1 and CDR2 sequences are SNHLY and FYNNEI. The CDR3 is 14 residues long. CDR3 sequence reads: CASSSFAGGDEQYF. The variable domain in full, completed from reference TRBV2 and TRBJ2-7, reads EPEVTQTPSHQVTQMGQEVILRCVPISNHLYFYWYRQILGQKVEFLVSFYNNEISEKSEIFDDQFSVERPDGSNFTLKIRSTKLEDSAMYFCASSSFAGGDEQYFGPGTRLTVT.

The chain couples TRBV7-8 to TRBJ1-1. CDR1 is SGHVS and CDR2 is FQNEAQ in the germline V gene. There are 14 residues in the CDR3. The CDR3 region is CASSFLSFNTEAFF.

The chain combines TRBV2 with TRBJ2-7; TCRdb proposes TRBD2, but this gene call is untestable without DNA. Germline CDR1 reads SNHLY; CDR2 reads FYNNEI. This CDR3 is built from 14 residues. The CDR3 sequence: CASSGDGGSYEQYF.

V usage is TRBV28 and J usage is TRBJ2-7; TCRdb selects TRBD2, and the lack of DNA leaves this call unchecked. This CDR3 is built from 12 residues. Per germline, CDR1 MDHEN and CDR2 SYDVKM. The chain's CDR3 is CASSGLANEQYF.

The V call is TRBV18, the J call TRBJ1-1. Germline CDR1 and CDR2: KGHSH and LQKENI. The CDR3 contains 12 residues. CDR3 sequence: CASSRERAEAFF.

V gene TRBV28 combines with J gene TRBJ1-5; TCRdb's assignment of TRBD1 cannot be checked, as there is no DNA. Germline assignment: CDR1 MDHEN and CDR2 SYDVKM. This CDR3 contains 18 residues. CDR3 sequence: CASSLILGGQGADQPQHF.

This chain uses TRBV7-2 with TRBJ1-6. Germline CDR1 is SGHTA and CDR2 is FQGNSA. The CDR3 loop spans 14 amino acids. The CDR3 loop is CASSLDGYNSPLHF.